This TCR beta chain was captured in a study of patients and donors after allogeneic stem cell transplantation. TCRdb re-called the RT-PCR reads through MiXCR, storing one row per CDR3 protein. The sample records 800,000 to 1,000,000 distinct CDR3 sequences, roughly 18% being singletons. This receptor was identified in a human donor who was either an allogeneic HSCT recipient or a stem cell or donor lymphocyte infusion donor (not recorded which). It is not recorded whose cells these are; they may come from a transplant donor. The material sequenced was blood, either unsorted or a sorted T cell fraction (not recorded which).

The DNA for the CDR3 is TGTGCCAGCAGCTATAATCCTAGCGGGGGTTTGGGGGAGCAGTACTTC. This codes for CASSYNPSGGLGEQYF. The rearrangement uses TRBV6-1 and TRBJ2-7, with 10 positions matching TRBD2. With 6 bases clipped from V and 7 bases from J, the junction kept 15 bases outside the gene matches. The CDR3 runs to 16 residues. Germline V CDR1 and CDR2: MNHNS, SASEGT.